A single sample is the source of the 5 T cell receptor beta chains below, sequenced in a study of cytomegalovirus exposure and HLA in healthy donors. The PCR ran on 60 Vbeta and 13 Jbeta primers. Generated by immunoSEQ multiplex PCR, the TCRdb table keeps only in-frame clones and is missing some. This sample has roughly 130,000 clones, with roughly 70% found just once. The specimen sequenced was PBMCs. The receptors were sampled from a woman between 40 and 55 years old in good health and CMV-seropositive.

This chain joins TRBV19 and TRBJ2-7; 13 nucleotides align to TRBD2. The CDR3 length is 21 residues. V gave up 3 bases and J gave up 2 bases; unmatched junction bases: 19. Looked up from germline, CDR1 is LNHDA and CDR2 is SQIVND (reference sequence). The CDR3 sequence is CASSIRLKNTGLAGRPYEQYF. CDR3 coding DNA: TGTGCCAGTAGTATTAGGCTAAAGAATACGGGACTAGCGGGACGGCCCTACGAGCAGTACTTC.

The rearrangement links TRBV19 to TRBJ2-3; 8 positions match TRBD2. V dropped 6 bases and J dropped 8; count of bases not matched to a gene: 13. The CDR3 consists of 15 residues. In germline, CDR1 is LNHDA, CDR2 SQIVND (reference sequence). CDR3 sequence (DNA): TGTGCCAGTAGATTCTTAGCGGGGCCTAAGGGTACGCAGTATTTT. It specifies CASRFLAGPKGTQYF.

The chain couples TRBV19 to TRBJ2-1; 7 positions match TRBD1. V trimming: 4 bases; J trimming: 7 bases; junction bases outside the gene matches: 4. The CDR3 is made up of 13 amino acids. Germline V gene sequence: CDR1 LNHDA, CDR2 SQIVND (reference sequence). The CDR3 nucleotides are TGTGCCAGTAGTACCCAGGGGGTAAATGAGCAGTTCTTC. Its protein is CASSTQGVNEQFF.

The chain uses TRBV28 and TRBJ1-1; 7 nucleotides match TRBD1. Trimming took 7 bases from V and 5 from J; bases not matched to a gene: 7. The CDR3 runs to 13 residues. The germline V gene has CDR1 MDHEN and CDR2 SYDVKM. CDR3 in DNA: TGTGCCAGCAAGGAACAGGGGAGGACTGAAGCTTTCTTT. Its translation is CASKEQGRTEAFF.

This clone was counted a few times. The rearrangement joins TRBV11-2 to TRBJ1-2; possible D gene TRBD1, 6 bases. Germline CDR1 and CDR2: SGHAT and FQNNGV. The ends were cut back, 5 bases at V and 1 base at J, with 14 bases in the middle. This CDR3 region has 15 residues. The CDR3, as DNA: TGTGCCAGCAGCATCTTGCGGACAGTTAACTATGGCTACACCTTC. Amino acid sequence: CASSILRTVNYGYTF.